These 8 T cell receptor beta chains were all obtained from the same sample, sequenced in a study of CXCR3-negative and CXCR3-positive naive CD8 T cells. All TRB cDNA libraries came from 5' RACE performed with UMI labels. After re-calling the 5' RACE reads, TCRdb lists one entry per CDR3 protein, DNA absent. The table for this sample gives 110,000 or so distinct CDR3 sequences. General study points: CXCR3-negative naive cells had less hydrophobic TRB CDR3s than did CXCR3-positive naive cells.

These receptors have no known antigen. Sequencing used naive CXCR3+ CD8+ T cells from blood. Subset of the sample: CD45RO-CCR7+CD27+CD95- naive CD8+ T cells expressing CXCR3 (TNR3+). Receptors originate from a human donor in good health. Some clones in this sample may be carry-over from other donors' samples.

The CDR3 loop reads CASSISGGRGLYEQYF. The chain couples TRBV19 to TRBJ2-7; TCRdb designates TRBD2, a call that cannot be tested without DNA. CDR1 and CDR2 (germline): LNHDA, SQIVND (reference sequence). The CDR3 runs to 16 residues.

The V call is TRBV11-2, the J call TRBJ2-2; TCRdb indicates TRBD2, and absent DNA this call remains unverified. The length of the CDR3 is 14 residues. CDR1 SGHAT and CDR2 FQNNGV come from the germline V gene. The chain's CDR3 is CASSPSTNTGELFF.

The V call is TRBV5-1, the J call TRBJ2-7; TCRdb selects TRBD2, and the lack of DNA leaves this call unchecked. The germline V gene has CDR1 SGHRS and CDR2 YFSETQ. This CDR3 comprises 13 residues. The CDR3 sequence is CASSREGPDEQHF.

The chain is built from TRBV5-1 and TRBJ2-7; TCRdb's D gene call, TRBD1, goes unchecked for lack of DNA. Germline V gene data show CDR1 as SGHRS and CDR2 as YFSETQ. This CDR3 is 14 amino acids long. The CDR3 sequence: CASSVTGGIYEQYF.

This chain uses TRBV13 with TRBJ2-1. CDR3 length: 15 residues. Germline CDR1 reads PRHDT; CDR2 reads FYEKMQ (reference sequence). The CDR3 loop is CASSLGGVGYNEQFF.

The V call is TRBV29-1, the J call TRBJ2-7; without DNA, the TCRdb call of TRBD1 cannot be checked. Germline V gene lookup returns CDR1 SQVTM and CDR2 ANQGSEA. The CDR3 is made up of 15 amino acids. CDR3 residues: CSVETRRGKLNEQYF.

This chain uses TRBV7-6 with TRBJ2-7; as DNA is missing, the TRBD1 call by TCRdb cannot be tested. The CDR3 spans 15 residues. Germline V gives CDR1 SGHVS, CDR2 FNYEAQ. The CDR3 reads CASSLALGQPYEQYF.

CDR3 loop: CASRDDSYEQYF. The J gene is TRBJ2-7, the V gene TRBV6-5. The length of the CDR3 is 12 residues. The germline CDR1 and CDR2 sequences are MNHEY and SVGAGI.